This T cell receptor beta chain was retrieved from a study of cytomegalovirus exposure and HLA in healthy donors. Study as a whole: From 170 million or so T cells, an earlier analysis saw 117 million unique TCR beta sequences.

Study-level points and caveats: The authors later found HLA-associated TCR beta chains more clonally expanded than equally common others.

The study sampled nominally healthy donors, though unrecorded immune exposures were likely. PCR involved 60 Vbeta and 13 Jbeta primers. This table comes from immunoSEQ multiplex PCR, and its TCRdb copy is limited to in-frame clones, with some not included. Of some 120,000 clones in the sample, around three quarters are singletons; the top ten hold about 2.5%. With 2 bases removed from V and 6 bases from J, the gap between germline ends came to 16 bases. The CDR3 length is 15 residues. CDR1 MNHEY and CDR2 SVGAGI come from the germline V gene. This clone was seen a handful of times. Its antigen remains unidentified.

The TCR comes from a man aged 25-45 years in good health and CMV-seronegative. The genes are TRBV6-5 and TRBJ1-1, with D perhaps TRBD1 (6 bases). Sequencing was carried out using PBMCs. CDR3 loop: CASSYAGQGMAEAFF. CDR3 nucleotides: TGTGCCAGCAGTTACGCGGGTCAGGGGATGGCTGAAGCTTTCTTT.